Sequencing of this T cell receptor beta chain was carried out in a study of technical replicates of blood from several donors. This clone was seen once. The assay was immunoSEQ multiplex PCR, and TCRdb's table has in-frame clones only and misses some. This table holds over 65,000 clones, 90% to 95% found once. Germline trimming cut 4 bases from V and 0 bases from J; bases unmatched to any gene: 9. The CDR3 loop spans 17 amino acids. Germline values: CDR1 SGHVS, CDR2 FQNEAQ. The sequence was collected from a human donor in good health. J is TRBJ1-5 and V is TRBV7-8; 7 bases line up with TRBD1. Sequenced input: T cells isolated from PBMCs. CDR3 residues: CASSSRDSNPSNQPQHF. DNA of the CDR3: TGTGCCAGCAGCTCCCGGGACAGTAACCCTAGCAATCAGCCCCAGCATTTT.